The 11 T cell receptor beta chains reported below all come from one sample, sequenced in a study of post-analysis software for immune sequencing data. Study outcomes and limitations: A handful of TRBV segments appeared more often in patients than in controls, and TRBV5-6, TRBV5-1 and TRBV20-1 were among these.

Antigen specificity for these receptors is unknown. TCR beta cDNA libraries included unique molecular identifiers. TCRdb reprocessed the PCR reads via MiXCR and lists one record per CDR3 protein. The table includes about 200,000 distinct CDR3 sequences, 29% detected once. The sequenced sample was blood. Every receptor here comes from a girl aged 2-17 years with multiple sclerosis.

V usage is TRBV3-1 and J usage is TRBJ2-5, with D perhaps being TRBD1 or TRBD2 (6 bases each). Trimming cost V 1 base and J 2 bases, with 11 bases left between them. This CDR3 region has 15 residues. CDR1 is LGHDT and CDR2 is YNNKEL in the germline V gene (reference sequence). The CDR3 reads CASSQAAGQQETQYF. The CDR3 bases are TGTGCCAGCAGCCAAGCCGCGGGACAACAAGAGACCCAGTACTTC.

This clonotype was recorded at least ten times. The chain is built from TRBV6-2 or TRBV6-3 and TRBJ2-7; 9 bases agree with TRBD2. The junction had 10 bases not matched to a gene; V was cut back by 6 bases and J by 4 bases. This CDR3 has 15 amino acids. Germline assignment: CDR1 MNHEY and CDR2 SVGEGT. CDR3 in DNA: TGTGCCAGCAGCAAAACGGGACTAGCAGGTTACGAGCAGTACTTC. This translates into CASSKTGLAGYEQYF.

This clonotype appeared many times. This chain links TRBV4-2 with TRBJ2-1; D perhaps matches TRBD1 (5 bases). V was clipped by 1 base and J by 7 bases, with 14 bases between them. CDR3 size: 15 residues. Germline loops: CDR1 LGHNA, CDR2 YNFKEQ. Written as DNA, the CDR3 is TGTGCCAGCAGCCAAGCAGGTGCAGGGTTGAATGAGCAGTTCTTC. This gives the protein CASSQAGAGLNEQFF.

The V call is TRBV20-1, the J call TRBJ1-1; D unresolved. CDR1 and CDR2 from the germline V gene are DFQATT and SNEGSKA (reference sequence). Trimming took off 3 bases at V and 3 bases at J, with 11 bases between the two ends. This CDR3 region has 13 residues. CDR3 sequence (DNA): TGCAGTGCTAGTCGGCAGGCGGACACTGAAGCTTTCTTT. Its translation: CSASRQADTEAFF.

The CDR3 nucleotides read TGCAGTGCCGCACTAGCGGCAAACACCGGGGAGCTGTTTTTT. Translating gives CSAALAANTGELFF. The V call is TRBV20-1, the J call TRBJ2-2; 8 bases are shared with TRBD2. The CDR3 consists of 14 residues. Germline loops: CDR1 DFQATT, CDR2 SNEGSKA (reference sequence). J lost 2 bases, V lost 6 bases, and 5 bases had no gene match.

This clonotype was seen ten or more times. This chain connects TRBV5-1 to TRBJ2-3; 13 nucleotides align to TRBD2. Germline CDR1 reads SGHRS; CDR2 reads YFSETQ. With 4 bases clipped from V and 3 bases from J, the junction kept 5 bases outside the gene matches. This CDR3 comprises 16 residues. The CDR3 DNA reads TGCGCCAGCAGCATCGGACTAGCGGGAGAAACAGATACGCAGTATTTT. Protein product: CASSIGLAGETDTQYF.

This clonotype was seen ten or more times. The chain has TRBV15 and TRBJ2-7; TRBD2 might be the D (6 bases). V shed 5 bases and J shed 3 bases, with 11 bases lying between them. This CDR3 spans 13 amino acids. Germline V gene data show CDR1 as LNHNV and CDR2 as YYDKDF (reference sequence). CDR3 bases: TGTGCCACCAGCGGGGGACTGGACTACGAGCAGTACTTC. This codes for CATSGGLDYEQYF.

This chain uses TRBV5-1 with TRBJ2-7; TRBD1 might be the D (6 bases). The length of the CDR3 is 13 residues. The V gene lost 5 bases and the J gene lost 3 bases, with 12 bases spanning the gap. The germline V gene has CDR1 SGHRS and CDR2 YFSETQ. The CDR3 loop is CASRLADSYEQYF. The CDR3 bases are TGCGCCAGCAGGCTTGCGGACAGCTACGAGCAGTACTTC.

The chain recombines TRBV6-2 or TRBV6-3 with TRBJ1-1; 9 bases map to TRBD1. CDR1 is MNHEY and CDR2 is SVGEGT in the germline V gene. This CDR3 is built from 14 residues. Trimming removed 6 bases from V and 2 bases from J; junction bases left unmatched: 4. The CDR3 DNA reads as TGTGCCAGCAGGGGACAGGGTCGTAACACTGAAGCTTTCTTT. Amino acid sequence: CASRGQGRNTEAFF.

This chain links TRBV6-1 with TRBJ2-1; no reliable D call. The CDR3 extends over 14 amino acids. The germline gives CDR1 MNHNS, CDR2 SASEGT. V was pared by 4 bases and J by 6 bases, with 13 bases between. The CDR3 loop reads CASSARENGNEQFF. The CDR3 region has the DNA TGTGCCAGCAGTGCGAGAGAGAACGGCAATGAGCAGTTCTTC.

Many counts were recorded for this clonotype. The chain links TRBV5-1 to TRBJ1-2; 8 nucleotides agree with TRBD1. CDR1 SGHRS and CDR2 YFSETQ come from the germline V gene. After removal of 4 bases from V and 2 bases from J, the junction contained 10 bases not matched to a gene. This CDR3 is 16 amino acids long. The CDR3 DNA reads as TGCGCCAGCAGCCAGGGACAGGCCGGAGGGAACTATGGCTACACCTTC. Amino acids: CASSQGQAGGNYGYTF.